Listed below are T cell receptor beta chains from one sample, sequenced in a study of long-term antiretroviral therapy in people with HIV. Here immunoSEQ multiplex PCR was the method, and the copy in TCRdb shows in-frame clones only, minus some. The sample holds some 6,000 clones; around 74% are singletons and the top ten take around 15%. This sample comprised unsorted PBMCs, obtained 0.5 years before starting antiretroviral therapy. The receptors here all came from a man aged 40-50 years with HIV. Each CDR3 is given with its conserved first and last residue. The D gene is left open where the match is weak. Expanded clones get a size class; other rows say once, few or many, or leave the size out.

d_call clone_size j_call cdr3_length v_call cdr3_nt cdr3_aa
TRBD1 NA TRBJ1-2 13 TRBV5-1 TGCGCCAGCAGGACCCCAGGGGGCCAAGGCTACACCTTC CASRTPGGQGYTF
NA few TRBJ2-7 14 TRBV27 TGTGCCAGCAGTTTAAAGGCCTACGCCTACGAGCAGTACTTC CASSLKAYAYEQYF
TRBD2 NA TRBJ2-1 16 TRBV18 TGTGCCAGCTCATCTCTTAAAAGCGGGGCATACAATGAGCAGTTCTTC CASSSLKSGAYNEQFF
TRBD1 few TRBJ2-7 13 TRBV10-2 TGCGCCAGCAGTAGAACAGGGGACTACGAGCAGTACTTC CASSRTGDYEQYF
NA NA TRBJ2-7 11 TRBV27 TGTGCCAGCCTCGACCGCAGGGAGCAGTACTTC CASLDRREQYF
NA few TRBJ2-3 16 TRBV4-3 TGCGCCAGCAGCCAAGAAAGAATCGGCGGGGCAGATACGCAGTATTTT CASSQERIGGADTQYF
TRBD1 NA TRBJ2-7 16 TRBV10-2 TGCGCCAGCAGTGAGTCTGTAGGGACAGGGGCGTCTGAGCAGTACTTC CASSESVGTGASEQYF
NA NA TRBJ1-5 14 TRBV19 TGTGCCAGTAGTATACAGGGATCTTATCAGCCCCAGCATTTT CASSIQGSYQPQHF
TRBD1 NA TRBJ1-5 14 TRBV6-6 TGTGCCAGCAGTACCCGGACAGGGGATCAGCCCCAGCATTTT CASSTRTGDQPQHF
NA NA TRBJ1-2 14 TRBV14 TGTGCCAGCAGCCCCACCGTCACTAACTATGGCTACACCTTC CASSPTVTNYGYTF
TRBD1 NA TRBJ1-4 14 TRBV28 TGTGCCAGCAGTCCCCAAGGGAACAGGGGGAAACTGTTTTTT CASSPQGNRGKLFF
NA NA TRBJ1-4 17 TRBV5-1 TGCGCCAGCAGCCCCGGGACGGCCCCGGCAACTAATGAAAAACTGTTTTTT CASSPGTAPATNEKLFF
NA few TRBJ2-7 16 TRBV4-1 TGCGCCAGCAGCCAGGGACCGGGACAACCTGCCTACGAGCAGTACTTC CASSQGPGQPAYEQYF
TRBD1 once TRBJ2-7 15 TRBV30 TGTGCCTGGAGCCACGGGACAGGACCGGCCTACGAGCAGTACTTC CAWSHGTGPAYEQYF
NA once TRBJ1-1 13 TRBV11-3 TGTGCCAGCAGCCCATGGGAGGGAGGTGAAGCTTTCTTT CASSPWEGGEAFF
TRBD1 NA TRBJ2-7 13 TRBV7-7 TGTGCCAGCAGCCGCAGACAGGGCAACGAGCAGTACTTC CASSRRQGNEQYF
TRBD1 NA TRBJ2-2 16 TRBV5-4 TGTGCCAGCAGCACCCGACAGGGGGCAGGCACCGGGGAGCTGTTTTTT CASSTRQGAGTGELFF
TRBD1 NA TRBJ2-3 13 TRBV4-3 TGCGCCAGCAGCCTAGACAGGGTAGATACGCAGTATTTT CASSLDRVDTQYF
NA NA TRBJ2-7 15 TRBV4-2 TGTGCCAGCAGCTATAGCGCCAGGGGCGACGACGAGCAGTACTTC CASSYSARGDDEQYF
NA NA TRBJ1-2 18 TRBV7-8 TGTGCCAGCAGCTTTGGGGACGACCTGGCAGTTCCTTATTATGGCTACACCTTC CASSFGDDLAVPYYGYTF
NA few TRBJ2-3 16 TRBV28 TGTGCCAGCAGTTTATTAGGGGCTGAGGGCACAGATACGCAGTATTTT CASSLLGAEGTDTQYF
NA NA TRBJ1-1 14 TRBV5-4 TGTGCCAGCACCGTTCACAACCGGCCTCTTCAAGCTTTCTTT CASTVHNRPLQAFF
TRBD2 NA TRBJ2-3 15 TRBV7-2 TGTGCCAGCAGCAGCCGACTAGCGGGGTCAGATACGCAGTATTTT CASSSRLAGSDTQYF
NA NA TRBJ2-7 14 TRBV10-1 TGCGCCAGCAGCCTAGGCGCTAGTCAAGACGAGCAGTACTTC CASSLGASQDEQYF
TRBD1 NA TRBJ2-6 17 TRBV27 TGTGCCAGCAGTTCTACAGGGGTCAGCTCTGGGGCCAACGTCCTGACTTTC CASSSTGVSSGANVLTF
TRBD1 NA TRBJ1-6 14 TRBV10-3 TGTGCCATCAGAGCAGGGGGCGAGGGGTCACCCCTCCACTTT CAIRAGGEGSPLHF
TRBD2 NA TRBJ2-1 15 TRBV27 TGTGCCAGCAGCCCCGGGACTAGCGGGGTCAATGAGCAGTTCTTC CASSPGTSGVNEQFF
NA once TRBJ2-2 15 TRBV28 TGTGCCAGCAGTTTAGGAGGGCTACACACCGGGGAGCTGTTTTTT CASSLGGLHTGELFF
NA NA TRBJ1-2 15 TRBV4-3 TGCGCCAGCAGCCAAGATGGCGCCTTAAACTATGGCTACACCTTC CASSQDGALNYGYTF
NA medium-sized TRBJ1-5 17 TRBV7-9 TGTGCCAGCAGCTTAGGTCCCGACGCGAGGGGCAATCAGCCCCAGCATTTT CASSLGPDARGNQPQHF
TRBD1 NA TRBJ1-2 15 TRBV2 TGTGCCAGCAGCGCTCGAAGACAGGGCCCCTATGGCTACACCTTC CASSARRQGPYGYTF
NA once TRBJ2-7 12 TRBV2 TGTGCCAGCAGTGACTCCTCCTACGAGCAGTACTTC CASSDSSYEQYF
NA NA TRBJ1-5 12 TRBV27 TGTGCCAGCAGTTCCTCGGGGGGGAGGAGGCATTTT CASSSSGGRRHF
TRBD1 NA TRBJ2-5 16 TRBV6-1 TGTGCCAGCAGTGAATTGGCTACAGGGGGCCAGGAGACCCAGTACTTC CASSELATGGQETQYF
NA NA TRBJ2-3 14 TRBV6-5 TGTGCCAGCAGTTACATCGGGGAGAAAGATACGCAGTATTTT CASSYIGEKDTQYF
NA NA TRBJ1-2 15 TRBV4-3 TGCGCCAGCAGCCAAGATAGGGGGGATGGGTATGGCTACACCTTC CASSQDRGDGYGYTF
NA few TRBJ1-2 13 TRBV11-3 TGTGCCAGCAGCTCGATCCGGGAACATGGCTACACCTTC CASSSIREHGYTF
NA NA TRBJ1-3 16 TRBV25-1 TGTGCCAGCAGTGGGAACGAAAAAAGCAGGGGAAACACCATATATTTT CASSGNEKSRGNTIYF
NA NA TRBJ1-2 13 TRBV9 TGTGCCAGCAGCGTAGGCAGGTCTGATGGCTACACCTTC CASSVGRSDGYTF
NA NA TRBJ2-7 16 TRBV6-6 TGTGCCAGCAGTTACGACGGGCCCATCAGCTCCTACGAGCAGTACTTC CASSYDGPISSYEQYF
NA NA TRBJ2-7 16 TRBV9 TGTGCCAGCAGCGGAGGCGGAGTCCTGGTCCCCTACGAGCAGTACTTC CASSGGGVLVPYEQYF
NA NA TRBJ1-2 18 TRBV9 TGTGCCAGCAGCGTAGATACTCTGGGGTTCGACGGACCCTATGGCTACACCTTC CASSVDTLGFDGPYGYTF
NA NA TRBJ2-7 11 TRBV28 TGTGCCAGCAGCCCAGCCTACGAGCAGTACTTC CASSPAYEQYF
NA NA TRBJ1-6 15 TRBV28 TGTGCCAGCCGTCAACAAGCCTCCTATAATTCACCCCTCCACTTT CASRQQASYNSPLHF
NA NA TRBJ2-1 14 TRBV7-8 TGTGCCAGCAGCTTGGCAGGGAGAGGCAATGAGCAGTTCTTC CASSLAGRGNEQFF
NA NA TRBJ2-7 12 TRBV25-1 TGTGCCAGCAGTGAATATCCGCACGAGCAGTACTTC CASSEYPHEQYF
NA few TRBJ1-2 13 TRBV29-1 TGCAGCGTTGAAGATTGGGGTGGGGATGGCTACACCTTC CSVEDWGGDGYTF
TRBD1 NA TRBJ1-5 17 TRBV9 TGTGCCAGCAGCGAAGGACAGGGGAGGGAAGGAGATCAGCCCCAGCATTTT CASSEGQGREGDQPQHF
NA NA TRBJ2-7 14 TRBV4-3 TGCGCCAGCAGCCAAGATCTAGTGGCCTACGAGCAGTACTTC CASSQDLVAYEQYF
NA NA TRBJ1-3 15 TRBV6-1 TGTGCCAGCAGTGAAGGCCCAGGGACCGGAAACACCATATATTTT CASSEGPGTGNTIYF
TRBD1 NA TRBJ2-7 16 TRBV28 TGTGCCAGCATCATACAGGGGAGACAGGGCTCTTCCGAGCAGTACTTC CASIIQGRQGSSEQYF
NA NA TRBJ1-1 13 TRBV4-1 TGCGCCAGCAGCCTGACAGTGAACACTGAAGCTTTCTTT CASSLTVNTEAFF
TRBD1 NA TRBJ1-4 15 TRBV27 TGTGCCAGCAGTTTAGGGGGACAGGGGGCCGAAAAACTGTTTTTT CASSLGGQGAEKLFF
TRBD2 NA TRBJ2-7 19 TRBV4-2 TGTGCCAGCAGCCAAGAATTAGAGGCGGGGGGGAGGGGGCCCCACGAGCAGTACTTC CASSQELEAGGRGPHEQYF
NA NA TRBJ2-1 16 TRBV11-3 TGTGCCAGCAGCTCCAGGGAAGGGGGGTCCTACAATGAGCAGTTCTTC CASSSREGGSYNEQFF
TRBD2 few TRBJ2-1 15 TRBV7-2 TGTGCCAGCAGCCCCCCCCCAGCGGGGGCAAATGAGCAGTTCTTC CASSPPPAGANEQFF
TRBD1 few TRBJ1-2 14 TRBV2 TGTGCCAGCAGAAAATCCGGGACAGATGATGGCTACACCTTC CASRKSGTDDGYTF
TRBD1 NA TRBJ1-1 19 TRBV30 TGTGCCTGGAGTGTAAAAGGGACAGGGAGGGGAAGGGGTAAAGCTGAAGCTTTCTTT CAWSVKGTGRGRGKAEAFF
TRBD2 NA TRBJ2-7 13 TRBV19 TGTGCCAGTAGTATCTCTGCGGGGGGGGAGCAGTACTTC CASSISAGGEQYF